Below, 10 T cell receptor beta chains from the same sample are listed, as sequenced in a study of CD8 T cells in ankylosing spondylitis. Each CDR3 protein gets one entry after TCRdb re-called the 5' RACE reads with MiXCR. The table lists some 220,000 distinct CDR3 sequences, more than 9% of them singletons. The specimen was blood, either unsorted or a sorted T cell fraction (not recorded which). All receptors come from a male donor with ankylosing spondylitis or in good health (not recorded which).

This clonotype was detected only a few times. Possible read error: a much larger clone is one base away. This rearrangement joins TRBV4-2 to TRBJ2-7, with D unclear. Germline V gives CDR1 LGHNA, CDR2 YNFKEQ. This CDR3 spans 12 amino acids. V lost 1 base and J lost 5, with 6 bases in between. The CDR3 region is CASSQGSHEQYF. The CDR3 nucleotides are TGTGCCAGCAGCCAAGGGTCCCACGAGCAGTACTTC.

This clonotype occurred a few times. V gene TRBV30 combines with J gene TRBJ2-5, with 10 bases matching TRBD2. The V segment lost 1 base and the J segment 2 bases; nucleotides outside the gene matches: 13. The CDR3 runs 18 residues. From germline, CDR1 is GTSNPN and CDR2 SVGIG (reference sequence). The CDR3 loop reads CAWSGPRTPSGRQETQYF. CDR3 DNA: TGTGCCTGGAGTGGGCCCAGGACGCCTAGCGGGAGACAAGAGACCCAGTACTTC.

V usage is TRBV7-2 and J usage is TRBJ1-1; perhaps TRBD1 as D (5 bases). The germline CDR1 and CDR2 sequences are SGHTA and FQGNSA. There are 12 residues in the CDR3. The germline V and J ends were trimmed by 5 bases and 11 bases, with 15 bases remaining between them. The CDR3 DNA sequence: TGTGCCAGCAGCGCCGGACAAAAGGGGGCTTTCTTT. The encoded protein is CASSAGQKGAFF.

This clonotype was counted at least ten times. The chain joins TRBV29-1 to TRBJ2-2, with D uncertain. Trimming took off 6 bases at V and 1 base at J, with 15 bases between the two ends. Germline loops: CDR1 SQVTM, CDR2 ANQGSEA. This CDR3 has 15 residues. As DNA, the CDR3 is TGCAGCGTCCCCAGGCGGACGGGGAACACCGGGGAGCTGTTTTTT. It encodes CSVPRRTGNTGELFF.

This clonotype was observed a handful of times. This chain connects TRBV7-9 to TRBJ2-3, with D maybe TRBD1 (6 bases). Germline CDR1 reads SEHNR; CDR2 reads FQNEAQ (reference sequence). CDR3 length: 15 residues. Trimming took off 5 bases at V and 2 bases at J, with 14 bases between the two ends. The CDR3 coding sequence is TGTGCCAGCAGCCCCCGACAGGACCACACAGATACGCAGTATTTT. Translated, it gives CASSPRQDHTDTQYF.

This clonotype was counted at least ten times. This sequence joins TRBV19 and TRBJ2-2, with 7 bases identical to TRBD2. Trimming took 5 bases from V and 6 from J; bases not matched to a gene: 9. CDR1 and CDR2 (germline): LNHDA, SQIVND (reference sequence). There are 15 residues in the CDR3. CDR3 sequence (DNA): TGTGCCAGTAGTTGGGGGGGATTACGGGCCGGGGAGCTGTTTTTT. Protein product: CASSWGGLRAGELFF.

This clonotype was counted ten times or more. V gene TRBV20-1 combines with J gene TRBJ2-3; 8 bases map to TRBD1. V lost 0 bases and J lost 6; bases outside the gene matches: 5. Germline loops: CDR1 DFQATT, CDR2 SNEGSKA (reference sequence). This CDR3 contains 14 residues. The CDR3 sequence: CSARDGAGGDTQYF. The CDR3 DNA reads TGCAGTGCTAGAGATGGGGCAGGGGGCGATACGCAGTATTTT.

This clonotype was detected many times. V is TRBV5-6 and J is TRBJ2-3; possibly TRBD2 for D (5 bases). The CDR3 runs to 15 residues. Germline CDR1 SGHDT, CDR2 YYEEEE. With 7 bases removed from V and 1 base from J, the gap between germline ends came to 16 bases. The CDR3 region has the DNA TGTGCCAGCGCCTCGCCCCCACTAGGCACAGATACGCAGTATTTT. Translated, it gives CASASPPLGTDTQYF.

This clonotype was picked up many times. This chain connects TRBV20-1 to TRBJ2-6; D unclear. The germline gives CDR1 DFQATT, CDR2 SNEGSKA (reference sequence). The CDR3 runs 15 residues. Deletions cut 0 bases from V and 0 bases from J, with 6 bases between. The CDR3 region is CSARDYLSGANVLTF. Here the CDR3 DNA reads TGCAGTGCTAGAGATTACCTCTCTGGGGCCAACGTCCTGACTTTC.

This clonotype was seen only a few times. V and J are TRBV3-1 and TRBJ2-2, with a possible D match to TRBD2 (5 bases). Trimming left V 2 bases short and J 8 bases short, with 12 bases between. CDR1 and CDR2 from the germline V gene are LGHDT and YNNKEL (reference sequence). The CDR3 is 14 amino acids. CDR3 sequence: CASSQPGKGGELFF. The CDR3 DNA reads TGTGCCAGCAGCCAACCGGGGAAAGGGGGGGAGCTGTTTTTT.